Following are 10 T cell receptor beta chains from one sample sequenced in a study of cytomegalovirus exposure and HLA in healthy donors. The PCR made use of 60 Vbeta and 13 Jbeta primers. Sequenced by immunoSEQ multiplex PCR; TCRdb stores in-frame clones only, minus some. The sample table includes some 140,000 clones. Sample: PBMCs. The receptors come from an older woman in good health and CMV-seronegative.

The CDR3, as DNA: TGTGCCAGCAGTCCCTCGGCAGGGGGAGAAAACACTGAAGCTTTCTTT. The encoded protein is CASSPSAGGENTEAFF. The chain joins TRBV28 to TRBJ1-1; TRBD1 matches 7 bases. V lost 5 bases to trimming and J lost 2 bases; unmatched junction nucleotides: 11. The CDR3 length is 16 residues. In germline, CDR1 is MDHEN, CDR2 SYDVKM.

V gene TRBV28 combines with J gene TRBJ1-3; TRBD1 is a possible D gene (6 bases). The CDR3 contains 14 residues. Per the germline V gene, CDR1 is MDHEN and CDR2 is SYDVKM. The V end lost 5 bases, the J end lost 4 bases, and 12 bases lay between the germline ends. CDR3 bases: TGTGCCAGCAGTCCCACAGGGTCAGGAAACACCATATATTTT. Translating gives CASSPTGSGNTIYF.

This chain links TRBV5-1 with TRBJ2-1, with 11 bases fitting TRBD1. The CDR3 loop spans 15 amino acids. Germline values: CDR1 SGHRS, CDR2 YFSETQ. J was trimmed by 7 bases and V by 4 bases; bases with no gene match: 7. CDR3 sequence (DNA): TGCGCCAGCAGCCGGACAGGGGGCCGGACGAATGAGCAGTTCTTC. Translated: CASSRTGGRTNEQFF.

The chain links TRBV6-1 to TRBJ2-5, with D tentatively TRBD2 (5 bases). Judging by the DNA end, TRBJ2-7 fits better; the J call may be wrong. The CDR3 is made up of 13 amino acids. Germline values: CDR1 MNHNS, CDR2 SASEGT. The CDR3 nucleotides read TGTGCCAGCAGTGAATATCCGGGGAACGAGCAGTACTTC. Its protein is CASSEYPGNEQYF.

The genes are TRBV4-2 and TRBJ1-4; D not resolved. In germline, CDR1 is LGHNA, CDR2 YNFKEQ. Trimming removed 1 base from V and 4 bases from J, with 7 bases in between. This CDR3 spans 14 amino acids. In DNA, the CDR3 is TGTGCCAGCAGCCAAGTCCCCAGTAATGAAAAACTGTTTTTT. This codes for CASSQVPSNEKLFF.

This chain connects TRBV28 to TRBJ1-5; 9 bases line up with TRBD1. CDR1 is MDHEN and CDR2 is SYDVKM in the germline V gene. J gave up 4 bases and V 6 bases, and 10 bases lay outside the gene matches. CDR3 length: 16 residues. In nucleotides, the CDR3 is TGTGCCAGCAGAGACCGACAGGGGGGTTTTAATCAGCCCCAGCATTTT. Translation: CASRDRQGGFNQPQHF.

The chain is built from TRBV28 and TRBJ1-5; 9 bases map to TRBD1. CDR3 size: 16 residues. Unmatched junction bases numbered 8, after V lost 3 bases and J lost 5 bases. Germline V gene lookup returns CDR1 MDHEN and CDR2 SYDVKM. CDR3 in DNA: TGTGCCAGCAGTTTGGTCCCACAGGGGGCAGATCAGCCCCAGCATTTT. Translation: CASSLVPQGADQPQHF.

On this clone: Other DNA sequences in the same sample also yield this CDR3. The chain joins TRBV4-1 to TRBJ2-4; TRBD1 is a possible D gene (6 bases). Trimming took off 4 bases at V and 10 bases at J, with 20 bases between the two ends. Germline-derived CDR1 and CDR2 are MGHRA and YSYEKL. The CDR3 consists of 15 residues. This chain's CDR3 is CASSPSRDTGYIQYF. CDR3 in DNA: TGCGCCAGCAGCCCCAGCCGGGACACAGGATATATTCAGTACTTC.

The chain has TRBV30 and TRBJ2-4, with a tentative D call TRBD2 (6 bases). Trimming removed 3 bases at V and 8 bases at J, with 11 bases between. The CDR3 runs to 12 residues. Per the germline V gene, CDR1 is GTSNPN and CDR2 is SVGIG (reference sequence). The CDR3 loop is CAWRGGMDIQYF. As DNA, the CDR3 is TGTGCCTGGAGGGGCGGGATGGACATTCAGTACTTC.

The CDR3 loop reads CASSKALGLAGPQETQYF. The CDR3 bases are TGTGCCAGCAGCAAAGCGCTCGGGCTAGCGGGCCCCCAAGAGACCCAGTACTTC. This sequence joins TRBV21-1 and TRBJ2-5; TRBD2, the D gene given by the table, was not confirmed from the DNA. TRBV21-1 is reported as a pseudogene. The CDR3 contains 18 residues.